Listed here are 29 T cell receptor beta chains from one sample, sequenced in a study of OX40 agonist ivuxolimab in advanced cancers. The method behind the library was the immunoSEQ multiplex PCR assay. The clones in this table, taken by TCRdb from immuneACCESS, are in-frame only. Not every clone is retained; where verified, under half of the shortfall comes from an unresolved V gene, and the cause of the rest is unknown. The sample data list under 100,000 clones, and around 90% of these were observed just once. The top ten clonotypes cover around 0.15% of the sample. Source: CD4+ or CD8+ T cells sorted from blood, taken in a trial of the OX40 agonist ivuxolimab. All receptors derive from an adult with an advanced solid tumor such as melanoma, head and neck, liver or kidney cancer.

The V and J genes are TRBV5-1 and TRBJ1-2; 9 bases match TRBD1. The CDR3 runs to 15 residues. With V trimmed by 4 bases and J by 5 bases, 9 bases remained unmatched. Germline V lookup: CDR1 SGHRS, CDR2 YFSETQ. This chain's CDR3 is CASSVTGGKRYGYTF. In DNA form, the CDR3 reads TGCGCCAGCAGCGTGACAGGGGGGAAGAGATATGGCTACACCTTC.

This chain joins TRBV7-2 and TRBJ1-2; 8 bases fit TRBD1. The CDR3 covers 14 residues. Germline CDR1 and CDR2: SGHTA and FQGNSA. Germline trimming cut 6 bases from V and 4 bases from J; bases unmatched to any gene: 7. This CDR3 reads CASSLIGQGYGYTF. For the CDR3, the DNA is TGTGCCAGCAGTTTGATCGGACAGGGCTATGGCTACACCTTC.

This chain uses TRBV7-2 with TRBJ2-1; D possibly corresponds to TRBD2 (6 bases). Germline-derived CDR1 and CDR2 are SGHTA and FQGNSA. The CDR3 consists of 15 residues. The germline V and J ends were trimmed by 0 bases and 5 bases, with 11 bases remaining between them. The CDR3 loop is CASSLAGTANNEQFF. The CDR3, as DNA: TGTGCCAGCAGCTTAGCGGGGACTGCCAACAATGAGCAGTTCTTC.

Written as DNA, the CDR3 is TGTGCCAGCAGCCAATCAAGCCGGGACAGGCTAACCTACGAGCAGTACTTC. It codes for CASSQSSRDRLTYEQYF. The gene calls are TRBV4-2 and TRBJ2-7; 8 bases align to TRBD1. In germline, CDR1 is LGHNA, CDR2 YNFKEQ. V shed 2 bases and J 2 bases; nucleotides not matched to a gene: 11. The CDR3 runs 17 residues.

The rearrangement uses TRBV2 and TRBJ2-3; D is unclear. The length of the CDR3 is 12 residues. Per the germline V gene, CDR1 is SNHLY and CDR2 is FYNNEI. Trimming took 5 bases from V and 11 from J, leaving 14 bases between them. CDR3 DNA: TGTGCCAGCAGTCCCGGCTTGAGGATGCAGTATTTT. Its translation: CASSPGLRMQYF. Based on the CDR3 plus reference TRBV2 and TRBJ2-3, the full variable domain is EPEVTQTPSHQVTQMGQEVILRCVPISNHLYFYWYRQILGQKVEFLVSFYNNEISEKSEIFDDQFSVERPDGSNFTLKIRSTKLEDSAMYFCASSPGLRMQYFGPGTRLTVL.

The chain uses TRBV5-1 and TRBJ2-7, with no clear D. Germline assignment: CDR1 SGHRS and CDR2 YFSETQ. Trimming cost V 0 bases and J 3 bases, with 19 bases left between them. This CDR3 region has 17 residues. CDR3 residues: CASSLEFSSSHVYEQYF. CDR3 DNA sequence: TGCGCCAGCAGCTTGGAATTTTCGTCTTCACATGTCTACGAGCAGTACTTC.

The chain carries TRBV10-3 and TRBJ2-6, with D possibly called TRBD1 or TRBD2 (5 bases each). The CDR3 covers 18 residues. Germline V gene lookup returns CDR1 ENHRY and CDR2 SYGVKD. The V gene lost 3 bases and the J gene lost 1 base, with 16 bases spanning the gap. CDR3 sequence (DNA): TGTGCCATCAGTGACTCGAGGGGTCTTGGGTCTGGGGCCAACGTCCTGACTTTC. It translates to CAISDSRGLGSGANVLTF.

V gene TRBV4-1 combines with J gene TRBJ2-7; D not certain. Germline loops: CDR1 MGHRA, CDR2 YSYEKL. This CDR3 comprises 15 residues. The germline V and J ends were trimmed by 0 bases and 3 bases, with 12 bases remaining between them. The CDR3 coding sequence is TGCGCCAGCAGCCAAGATCTGGTAGGCGGCTACGAGCAGTACTTC. Amino acid sequence: CASSQDLVGGYEQYF.

The rearrangement links TRBV19 to TRBJ2-6, with TRBD1 matching over 12 bases. The CDR3 is made up of 19 amino acids. Germline-derived CDR1 and CDR2 are LNHDA and SQIVND (reference sequence). V shed 2 bases, J shed 2 bases, and the junction held 7 bases outside the gene matches. CDR3 protein: CASSIIPGQGAAGANVLTF. In DNA, the CDR3 is TGTGCCAGTAGTATAATACCGGGACAGGGGGCAGCTGGGGCCAACGTCCTGACTTTC. The whole variable domain, remainder taken from reference TRBV19 and TRBJ2-6, is DGGITQSPKYLFRKEGQNVTLSCEQNLNHDAMYWYRQDPGQGLRLIYYSQIVNDFQKGDIAEGYSVSREKKESFPLTVTSAQKNPTAFYLCASSIIPGQGAAGANVLTFGAGSRLTVL.

The genes are TRBV5-4 and TRBJ2-3; D is possibly TRBD1 or TRBD2 (5 bases each). CDR3 length: 13 amino acids. Trimming stripped 4 bases from V and 2 bases from J, with 8 bases between. Germline V gene sequence: CDR1 SGHNT, CDR2 YYREEE (reference sequence). As DNA, the CDR3 is TGTGCCAGCAGCGGGGGTTCCACAGATACGCAGTATTTT. Amino acid sequence: CASSGGSTDTQYF.

The chain combines TRBV7-8 with TRBJ1-4, with a tentative D call TRBD1 (6 bases). Germline CDR1 reads SGHVS; CDR2 reads FQNEAQ. The CDR3 loop spans 14 amino acids. V lost 5 bases and J lost 2, with 9 bases in between. The CDR3 protein is CASSNGQTNEKLFF. CDR3 coding DNA: TGTGCCAGCAGCAACGGACAGACTAATGAAAAACTGTTTTTT.

The gene calls are TRBV9 and TRBJ2-2; D gene unclear. The CDR3 is 14 residues long. Per the germline V gene, CDR1 is SGDLS and CDR2 is YYNGEE. V was pared by 3 bases and J by 7 bases, with 13 bases between. The DNA of the CDR3 is TGTGCCAGCAGCGAAAGGGATGGAATCGGGGAGCTGTTTTTT. Protein sequence: CASSERDGIGELFF.

The CDR3 coding sequence is TGCGCCAGCGAGGGGGGGGAGGACAATGAGCAGTTCTTC. This sequence encodes CASEGGEDNEQFF. This sequence joins TRBV10-1 and TRBJ2-1; D might be TRBD2 (7 bases). The V end lost 8 bases, the J end lost 5 bases, and 13 bases lay between the germline ends. Germline CDR1 reads WNHNN; CDR2 reads SYGVQD (reference sequence). CDR3 length equals 13 residues.

This CDR3 is CASPGRAGNTIYF. Here the CDR3 DNA reads TGTGCCAGTCCTGGGAGAGCTGGAAACACCATATATTTT. The chain combines TRBV19 with TRBJ1-3, with D unclear. The CDR3 has 13 residues. Trimming left V 8 bases short and J 2 bases short, with 10 bases between. The germline gives CDR1 LNHDA, CDR2 SQIVND (reference sequence).

The chain recombines TRBV5-4 with TRBJ2-3; the match to TRBD2 covers 9 bases. CDR1 SGHNT and CDR2 YYREEE come from the germline V gene (reference sequence). V lost 1 base, J lost 5 bases, and 2 bases stayed unmatched. CDR3 length equals 14 residues. The CDR3 spells CASSLQRGVDTQYF. The CDR3 coding sequence is TGTGCCAGCAGCTTGCAGCGGGGGGTAGATACGCAGTATTTT.

The chain couples TRBV11-3 to TRBJ2-1, with 11 positions matching TRBD2. The CDR3 spans 14 residues. From germline, CDR1 is SGHNT and CDR2 YENEEA. V was pared by 5 bases and J by 9 bases, with 6 bases of the junction left unmatched. As DNA, the CDR3 is TGTGCCAGCAGCCCCTTAGCGGGAGGGGGTGAGCAGTTCTTC. Translating it yields CASSPLAGGGEQFF.

This clone came up once. This chain links TRBV27 with TRBJ2-7; D is perhaps TRBD1 (6 bases). Per germline, CDR1 MNHEY and CDR2 SMNVEV (reference sequence). V lost 7 bases and J 3 bases, leaving 16 bases between the germline ends. The CDR3 is 14 residues long. The chain's CDR3 is CASTTAQGNYEQYF. The CDR3 nucleotides read TGTGCCAGCACCACCGCACAGGGAAACTACGAGCAGTACTTC.

V is TRBV4-1 and J is TRBJ2-7; 11 positions agree with TRBD2. Germline V CDR1 and CDR2: MGHRA, YSYEKL. With V trimmed by 4 bases and J by 2 bases, 7 bases remained unmatched. The CDR3 has 16 residues. For the CDR3, the DNA is TGCGCCAGCAGCCCGACCACTAGCGGGAGACCCTACGAGCAGTACTTC. Translated, it gives CASSPTTSGRPYEQYF.

This clone was picked up one time. The J gene is TRBJ2-7, the V gene TRBV2, with 7 bases identical to TRBD1. CDR3 length equals 13 residues. Germline-derived CDR1 and CDR2 are SNHLY and FYNNEI. Trimming at V came to 9 bases and at J to 3 bases, leaving 8 bases not matched to a gene. CDR3: CASTTGQLYEQYF. The CDR3 DNA follows: TGTGCCAGTACCACGGGACAGCTCTACGAGCAGTACTTC.

This clone was counted only a few times. V and J are TRBV5-1 and TRBJ2-1; 8 positions match TRBD2. Germline CDR1 SGHRS, CDR2 YFSETQ. V shed 4 bases and J 0 bases; nucleotides not matched to a gene: 3. CDR3 length equals 15 residues. CDR3 residues: CASSRGGGSYNEQFF. The CDR3 DNA is TGCGCCAGCAGCCGGGGGGGAGGCTCCTACAATGAGCAGTTCTTC.

The J gene is TRBJ2-7, the V gene TRBV27; D is tentatively TRBD1 or TRBD2 (5 bases each). CDR3 size: 14 residues. CDR1 and CDR2 (germline): MNHEY, SMNVEV (reference sequence). The V end was cut by 0 bases, the J end by 3 bases, with 9 bases between. CDR3 region: CASSLSAGGYEQYF. The DNA for the CDR3 is TGTGCCAGCAGTTTATCAGCTGGGGGCTACGAGCAGTACTTC.

The chain employs TRBV7-3 and TRBJ2-5, with D possibly being TRBD2 (5 bases). The ends were cut back, 8 bases at V and 5 bases at J, with 15 bases in the middle. Germline assignment: CDR1 SGHTA and CDR2 FQGTGA. This CDR3 region has 13 residues. CDR3 loop: CASCNGVGETQYF. The CDR3 bases are TGTGCCAGCTGCAACGGGGTGGGGGAGACCCAGTACTTC.

The gene calls are TRBV5-1 and TRBJ2-6; no definite D call. CDR3 length: 15 residues. Germline CDR1 is SGHRS and CDR2 is YFSETQ. The V and J ends lost 1 base and 2 bases respectively, with 7 bases between them. CDR3 region: CASSLRQAGANVLTF. CDR3 coding DNA: TGCGCCAGCAGCTTGAGGCAGGCTGGGGCCAACGTCCTGACTTTC. Full variable domain (outside the CDR3, taken from reference TRBV5-1 and TRBJ2-6): KAGVTQTPRYLIKTRGQQVTLSCSPISGHRSVSWYQQTPGQGLQFLFEYFSETQRNKGNFPGRFSGRQFSNSRSEMNVSTLELGDSALYLCASSLRQAGANVLTFGAGSRLTVL.

This clone was seen only a few times. This chain links TRBV6-5 with TRBJ1-1; D possibly corresponds to TRBD1 (6 bases). CDR1 and CDR2 (germline): MNHEY, SVGAGI. Between the trimmed V and J ends, which lost 6 bases and 1 base, there was a span of 9 bases. The CDR3 spans 13 residues. The CDR3 nucleotides are TGTGCCAGCAGGCCGACAGGGAACACTGAAGCTTTCTTT. It encodes CASRPTGNTEAFF.

The rearrangement links TRBV7-8 to TRBJ1-3; D call uncertain. Looked up from germline, CDR1 is SGHVS and CDR2 is FQNEAQ. This CDR3 spans 15 amino acids. Trimming took off 5 bases at V and 2 bases at J, with 13 bases between the two ends. CDR3 DNA sequence: TGTGCCAGCAGCCATCAACGCATCGCTGGAAACACCATATATTTT. Translated: CASSHQRIAGNTIYF.

This sequence joins TRBV27 and TRBJ2-1; 9 positions match TRBD2. This CDR3 comprises 19 residues. V shed 4 bases, J shed 7 bases, and the junction held 20 bases outside the gene matches. Per germline, CDR1 MNHEY and CDR2 SMNVEV (reference sequence). In DNA form, the CDR3 reads TGTGCCAGCAGTTCGAGAATACCGGGACTAGCAGGGTCTGGGAATGAGCAGTTCTTC. Translation: CASSSRIPGLAGSGNEQFF.

This clone was detected once. The chain carries TRBV5-1 and TRBJ1-1; weak D call: TRBD1 (5 bases). V shed 1 base and J shed 4 bases, with 8 bases lying between them. Germline CDR1 and CDR2: SGHRS and YFSETQ. This CDR3 region has 13 residues. The CDR3 nucleotides are TGCGCCAGCAGCTTGTTAGGGACCACTGAAGCTTTCTTT. Amino acids: CASSLLGTTEAFF.

This clone was seen a single time. The rearrangement uses TRBV6-5 and TRBJ2-5; D uncertain. Trimming cost V 5 bases and J 1 base, with 2 bases left between them. CDR1 MNHEY and CDR2 SVGAGI come from the germline V gene. There are 11 residues in the CDR3. The CDR3, as DNA: TGTGCCAGCAGTCTCCAAGAGACCCAGTACTTC. Translating gives CASSLQETQYF.

The chain employs TRBV9 and TRBJ2-3, with 10 bases aligning to TRBD2. After removal of 3 bases from V and 0 bases from J, the junction contained 16 bases not matched to a gene. CDR1 is SGDLS and CDR2 is YYNGEE in the germline V gene. This CDR3 region has 20 residues. In nucleotides, the CDR3 is TGTGCCAGCAGCGCCCCTAAGAGGGCTAGCGGGAGTACCAGCACAGATACGCAGTATTTT. Protein product: CASSAPKRASGSTSTDTQYF. Full variable domain (rest looked up from reference TRBV9 and TRBJ2-3): DSGVTQTPKHLITATGQRVTLRCSPRSGDLSVYWYQQSLDQGLQFLIQYYNGEERAKGNILERFSAQQFPDLHSELNLSSLELGDSALYFCASSAPKRASGSTSTDTQYFGPGTRLTVL.